A selection of T cell receptor beta chains follows, all from one sample in a study of OX40 agonist ivuxolimab in advanced cancers. Data came from immunoSEQ multiplex PCR; TCRdb stores just in-frame clones and leaves some out. The data hold 85,000 to 100,000 clones, with 80% to 90% observed a single time. The sequences come from CD4+ or CD8+ T cells sorted from blood, collected in a trial of the OX40 agonist ivuxolimab. These receptors all stem from an adult with an advanced solid tumor such as melanoma, head and neck, liver or kidney cancer. CDR3s include the opening cysteine and the closing phenylalanine or tryptophan. Fields, in order: CDR3 length, D gene, clone size, V gene, J gene, CDR3 DNA, CDR3 protein. D genes are given only for firm matches. Size is stated for part of the rows, as once, few or many counts, or as a class when the clone is expanded.

15,NA,once,TRBV7-7,TRBJ2-2,TGTGCCAGCAGCCCTCCGGGACAAGAAACCGGGGAGCTGTTTTTT,CASSPPGQETGELFF
14,NA,NA,TRBV19,TRBJ2-3,TGTGCCAGTAGTATAGCAGCTGTCACAGATACGCAGTATTTT,CASSIAAVTDTQYF
17,TRBD2,NA,TRBV4-3,TRBJ2-1,TGCGCCAGCAGCCTCACTAATCTAGCGGTACAAAACAATGAGCAGTTCTTC,CASSLTNLAVQNNEQFF
13,NA,NA,TRBV30,TRBJ1-3,TGTGCCTCCACGGTGGACTCTGGAAACACCATATATTTT,CASTVDSGNTIYF
16,NA,NA,TRBV7-3,TRBJ2-3,TGTGCCAGCAGCCTCGACTGGACTACTAGCACAGATACGCAGTATTTT,CASSLDWTTSTDTQYF
15,NA,NA,TRBV27,TRBJ2-2,TGTGCCAGCAGTTTTCAAGCGGCGAACACCGGGGAGCTGTTTTTT,CASSFQAANTGELFF
13,TRBD1,NA,TRBV2,TRBJ2-7,TGTGCCAGCAGCGGGACAGGGAGAATTGGGCAGTACTTC,CASSGTGRIGQYF
16,NA,NA,TRBV7-3,TRBJ1-3,TGTGCCAGCAGCTTAGGTCCGTTAAGCTCTGGAAACACCATATATTTT,CASSLGPLSSGNTIYF
15,TRBD1,once,TRBV5-4,TRBJ1-2,TGTGCCAGCAGCTTAGAACTACAGGGGGCCCGGGGCTACACCTTC,CASSLELQGARGYTF
16,NA,few,TRBV7-9,TRBJ2-7,TGTGCCAGCAGCTTAAAAGGAATCCCACCAAACTACGAGCAGTACTTC,CASSLKGIPPNYEQYF
18,TRBD1,NA,TRBV28,TRBJ2-6,TGTGCCAGCAGTTCGTTCGACAGGGACCTCTCTGGGGCCAACGTCCTGACTTTC,CASSSFDRDLSGANVLTF
14,NA,NA,TRBV19,TRBJ1-5,TGTGCCAGTAGCCGTGGTCGGGAGTGGGGATACCAGCATTTT,CASSRGREWGYQHF
15,NA,NA,TRBV27,TRBJ2-3,TGTGCCAGCAGTCTTCGATCAGGGTTCAGCGATACGCAGTATTTT,CASSLRSGFSDTQYF
12,TRBD1,NA,TRBV7-9,TRBJ2-7,TGTGCCAGCAGCCCCCGACAGGGGGAGCAGTACTTC,CASSPRQGEQYF